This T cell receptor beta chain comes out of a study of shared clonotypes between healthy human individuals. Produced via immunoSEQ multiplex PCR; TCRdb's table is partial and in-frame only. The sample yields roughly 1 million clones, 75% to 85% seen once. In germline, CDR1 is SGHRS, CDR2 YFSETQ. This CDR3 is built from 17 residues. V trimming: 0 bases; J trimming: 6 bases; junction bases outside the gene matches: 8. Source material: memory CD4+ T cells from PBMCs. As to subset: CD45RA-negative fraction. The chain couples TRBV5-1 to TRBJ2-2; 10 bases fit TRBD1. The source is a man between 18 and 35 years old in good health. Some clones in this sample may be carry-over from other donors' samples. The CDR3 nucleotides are TGCGCCAGCAGCTTGGGACAGGGGGCAGGACTAGCCGGGGAGCTGTTTTTT. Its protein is CASSLGQGAGLAGELFF.